This T cell receptor beta chain was documented in a study of cytomegalovirus exposure and HLA in healthy donors. Regarding the study as a whole: In vitro work confirmed that a few CMV-associated chains recognize CMV antigens. A missense DCLRE1C variant was associated with V- and J-gene trimming of TCR beta chains in a later analysis, and an independent cohort replicated the association.

Both 60 Vbeta primers and 13 Jbeta primers went into the PCR. How the authors handled the data: Around 76 million unique TCR beta chains, some 9.9 million shared, were counted in a later analysis. Data came from immunoSEQ multiplex PCR; TCRdb stores just in-frame clones and leaves some out. V, J and clone size reflect that table, while D and trimming were determined from the DNA. The sample includes over 250,000 clones, about 75% of them seen just once. The table lists this clone with a few counts. Its antigen is still unknown. The CDR3 runs 16 residues. V lost 8 bases and J 2 bases, leaving 19 bases between the germline ends. From germline, CDR1 is SEHNR and CDR2 FQNEAQ (reference sequence).

The chain couples TRBV7-9 to TRBJ2-1; a weak D match, TRBD2 (5 bases). This receptor was identified in a female donor in good health and CMV-seronegative. The source material was PBMCs. As DNA, the CDR3 is TGTGCCAGCGGGCCTCGCGGATCGGGAACCTACAATGAGCAGTTCTTC. Translating it yields CASGPRGSGTYNEQFF.